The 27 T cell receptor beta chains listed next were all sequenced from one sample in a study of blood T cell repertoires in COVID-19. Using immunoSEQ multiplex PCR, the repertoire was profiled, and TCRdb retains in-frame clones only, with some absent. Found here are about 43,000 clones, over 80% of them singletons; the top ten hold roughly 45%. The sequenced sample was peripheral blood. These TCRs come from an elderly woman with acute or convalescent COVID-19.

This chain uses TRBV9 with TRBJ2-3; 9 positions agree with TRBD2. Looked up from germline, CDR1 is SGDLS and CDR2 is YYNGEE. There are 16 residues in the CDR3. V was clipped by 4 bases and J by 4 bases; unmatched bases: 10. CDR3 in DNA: TGTGCCAGCAGCAAAGGGTATCTAGCGGGGTCAGATACGCAGTATTTT. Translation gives CASSKGYLAGSDTQYF.

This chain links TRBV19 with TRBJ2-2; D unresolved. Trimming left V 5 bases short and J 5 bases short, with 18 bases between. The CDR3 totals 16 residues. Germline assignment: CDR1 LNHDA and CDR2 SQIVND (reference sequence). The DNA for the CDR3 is TGTGCCAGTAGTCCAAGACAACAAGACGGTACCGGGGAGCTGTTTTTT. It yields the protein CASSPRQQDGTGELFF.

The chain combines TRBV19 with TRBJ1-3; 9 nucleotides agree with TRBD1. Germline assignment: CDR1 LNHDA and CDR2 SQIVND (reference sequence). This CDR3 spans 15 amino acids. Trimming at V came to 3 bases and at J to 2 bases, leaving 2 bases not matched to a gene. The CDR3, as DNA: TGTGCCAGTAGTATTCGACAGGGGGCTGGAAACACCATATATTTT. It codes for CASSIRQGAGNTIYF.

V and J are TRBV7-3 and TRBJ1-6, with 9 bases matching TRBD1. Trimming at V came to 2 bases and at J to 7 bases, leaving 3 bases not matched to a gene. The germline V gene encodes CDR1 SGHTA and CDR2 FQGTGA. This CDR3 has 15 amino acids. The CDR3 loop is CASSLWGTGNSPLHF. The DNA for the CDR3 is TGTGCCAGCAGCTTATGGGGGACAGGGAATTCACCCCTCCACTTT.

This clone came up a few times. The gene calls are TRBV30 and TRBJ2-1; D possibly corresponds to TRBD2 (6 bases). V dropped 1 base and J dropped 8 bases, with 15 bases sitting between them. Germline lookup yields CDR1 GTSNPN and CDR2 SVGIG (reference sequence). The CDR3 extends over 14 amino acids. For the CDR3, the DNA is TGTGCCTGGAGTGGGGAGGCCTCCTCCCATGAGCAGTTCTTC. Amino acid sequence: CAWSGEASSHEQFF.

The CDR3 DNA follows: TGTGCCAGCAGCCCCCCGACAAGTTCCTACGAGCAGTACTTC. Amino acid sequence: CASSPPTSSYEQYF. V and J are TRBV3-1 (or the pseudogene TRBV3-2) and TRBJ2-7; D uncertain. Germline assignment: CDR1 LGHDT and CDR2 YNNKEL (reference sequence). V was trimmed by 4 bases and J by 1 base, leaving 11 bases between them. The CDR3 loop spans 14 amino acids.

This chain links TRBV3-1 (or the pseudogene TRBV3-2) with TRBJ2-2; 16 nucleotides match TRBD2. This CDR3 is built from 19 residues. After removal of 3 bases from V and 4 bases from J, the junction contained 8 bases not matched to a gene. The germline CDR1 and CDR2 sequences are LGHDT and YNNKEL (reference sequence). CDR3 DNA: TGTGCCAGCAGCCAGACGGGACTAGCGGGGGGGTTGGCCACCGGGGAGCTGTTTTTT. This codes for CASSQTGLAGGLATGELFF.

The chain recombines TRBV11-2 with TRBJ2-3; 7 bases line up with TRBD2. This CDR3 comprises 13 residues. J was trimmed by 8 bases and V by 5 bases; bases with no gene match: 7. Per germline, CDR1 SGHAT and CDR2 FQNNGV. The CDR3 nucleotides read TGTGCCAGCAGCATCGGACTAGTCGGTACGCAGTATTTT. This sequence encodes CASSIGLVGTQYF.

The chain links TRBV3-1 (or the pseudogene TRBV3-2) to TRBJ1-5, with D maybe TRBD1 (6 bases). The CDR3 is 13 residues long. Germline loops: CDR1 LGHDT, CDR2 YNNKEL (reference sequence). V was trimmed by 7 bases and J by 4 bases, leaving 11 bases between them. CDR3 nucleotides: TGTGCCAGCACGGGGGGGGCGAATCAGCCCCAGCATTTT. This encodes CASTGGANQPQHF.

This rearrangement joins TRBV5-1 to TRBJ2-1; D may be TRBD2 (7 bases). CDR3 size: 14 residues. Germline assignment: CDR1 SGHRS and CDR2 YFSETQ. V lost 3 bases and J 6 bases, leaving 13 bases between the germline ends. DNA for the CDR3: TGCGCCAGCAGCTGGCGGGGGCCGGGCAATGAGCAGTTCTTC. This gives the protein CASSWRGPGNEQFF.

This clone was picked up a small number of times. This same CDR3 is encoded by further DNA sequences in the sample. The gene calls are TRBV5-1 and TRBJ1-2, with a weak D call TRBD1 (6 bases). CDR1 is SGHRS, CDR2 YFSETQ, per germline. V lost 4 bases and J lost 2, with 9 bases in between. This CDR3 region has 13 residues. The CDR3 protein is CASSDTGNYGYTF. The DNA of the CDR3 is TGCGCCAGCAGCGACACAGGGAACTATGGCTACACCTTC. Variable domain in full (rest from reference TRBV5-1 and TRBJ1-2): KAGVTQTPRYLIKTRGQQVTLSCSPISGHRSVSWYQQTPGQGLQFLFEYFSETQRNKGNFPGRFSGRQFSNSRSEMNVSTLELGDSALYLCASSDTGNYGYTFGSGTRLTVV.

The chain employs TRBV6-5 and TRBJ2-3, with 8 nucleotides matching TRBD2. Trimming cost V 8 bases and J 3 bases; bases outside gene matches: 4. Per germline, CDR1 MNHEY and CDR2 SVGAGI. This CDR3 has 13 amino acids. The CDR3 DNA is TGTGCCAGCCGAGGACTAGCAACAGATACGCAGTATTTT. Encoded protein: CASRGLATDTQYF.

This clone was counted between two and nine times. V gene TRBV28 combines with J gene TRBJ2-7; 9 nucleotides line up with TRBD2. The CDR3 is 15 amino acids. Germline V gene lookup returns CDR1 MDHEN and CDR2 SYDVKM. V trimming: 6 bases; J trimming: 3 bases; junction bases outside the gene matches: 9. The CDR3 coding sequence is TGTGCCAGCAGGGGAATAGCGGGGGACCTCTACGAGCAGTACTTC. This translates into CASRGIAGDLYEQYF.

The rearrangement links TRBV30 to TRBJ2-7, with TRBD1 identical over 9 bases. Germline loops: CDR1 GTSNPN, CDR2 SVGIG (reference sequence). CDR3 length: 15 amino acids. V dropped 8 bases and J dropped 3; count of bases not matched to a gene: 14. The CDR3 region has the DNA TGTGCCATCGCGATCCCCGGGACAGGGATCTACGAGCAGTACTTC. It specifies CAIAIPGTGIYEQYF.

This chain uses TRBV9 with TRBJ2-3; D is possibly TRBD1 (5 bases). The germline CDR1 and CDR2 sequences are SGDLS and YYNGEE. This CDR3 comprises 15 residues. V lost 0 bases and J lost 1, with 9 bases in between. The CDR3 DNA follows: TGTGCCAGCAGCGTAGGGGAACAGGGCACAGATACGCAGTATTTT. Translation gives CASSVGEQGTDTQYF.

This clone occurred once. CDR3 loop: CASSSGTALMNTEAFF. The CDR3 coding sequence is TGCGCCAGCAGCTCGGGGACAGCTCTCATGAACACTGAAGCTTTCTTT. The chain couples TRBV5-1 to TRBJ1-1; TRBD1 aligns across 7 bases. J gave up 0 bases and V 3 bases, and 8 bases lay outside the gene matches. The CDR3 totals 16 residues. Per germline, CDR1 SGHRS and CDR2 YFSETQ.

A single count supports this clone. CDR3: CASSSGGGEGIQYF. The CDR3 bases are TGTGCCAGCAGCTCGGGCGGAGGAGAGGGCATTCAGTACTTC. The chain has TRBV7-9 and TRBJ2-4; a possible D gene is TRBD2 (5 bases). The CDR3 contains 14 residues. CDR1 SEHNR and CDR2 FQNEAQ come from the germline V gene (reference sequence). Trimming shortened V by 4 bases and J by 9 bases, and 16 bases separated the two germline ends.

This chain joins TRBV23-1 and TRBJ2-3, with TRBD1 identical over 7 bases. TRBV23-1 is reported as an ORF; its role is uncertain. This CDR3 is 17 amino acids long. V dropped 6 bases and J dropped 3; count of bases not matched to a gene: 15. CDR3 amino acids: CASSITLKGARTDTQYF. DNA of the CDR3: TGCGCCAGCAGCATAACCCTTAAGGGGGCGCGGACAGATACGCAGTATTTT.

The CDR3 DNA follows: TGTGCCAGCAGCTTACAGATGAACACCGGGGAGCTGTTTTTT. Translated: CASSLQMNTGELFF. The chain couples TRBV7-3 to TRBJ2-2, with D unclear. V lost 2 bases and J 1 base, leaving 5 bases between the germline ends. The CDR3 sequence is 14 residues long. The V gene's germline CDR1 is SGHTA and CDR2 FQGTGA.

The CDR3 loop is CASSSGLADDYEQYF. In nucleotides, the CDR3 is TGTGCCAGCAGCTCCGGACTAGCGGATGACTACGAGCAGTACTTC. The genes are TRBV11-3 and TRBJ2-7; 10 bases line up with TRBD2. This CDR3 region has 15 residues. With V trimmed by 4 bases and J by 3 bases, 6 bases remained unmatched. Germline assignment: CDR1 SGHNT and CDR2 YENEEA.

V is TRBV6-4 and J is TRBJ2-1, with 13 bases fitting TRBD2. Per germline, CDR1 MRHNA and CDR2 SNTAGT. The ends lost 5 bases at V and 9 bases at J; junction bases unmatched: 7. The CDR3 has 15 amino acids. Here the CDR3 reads CASSTSGGAWSEQFF. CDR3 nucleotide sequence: TGTGCCAGCAGTACTAGCGGGGGGGCCTGGAGTGAGCAGTTCTTC.

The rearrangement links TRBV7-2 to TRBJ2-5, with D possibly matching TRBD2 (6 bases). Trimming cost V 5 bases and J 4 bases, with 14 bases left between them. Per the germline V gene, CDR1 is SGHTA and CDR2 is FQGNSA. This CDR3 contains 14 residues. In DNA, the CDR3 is TGTGCCAGCAGCCCCGGGGGTATGCGAGAGACCCAGTACTTC. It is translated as CASSPGGMRETQYF.

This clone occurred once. The CDR3 nucleotides read TGCGCCAGCGCCACCGTCCCAGGGTCCTACGAGCAGTACTTC. Protein sequence: CASATVPGSYEQYF. The rearrangement joins TRBV5-1 to TRBJ2-7; maybe TRBD1 (5 bases). The CDR3 contains 14 residues. The V end was cut by 7 bases, the J end by 1 base, with 15 bases between. CDR1 and CDR2 from the germline V gene are SGHRS and YFSETQ. The full variable domain, its missing parts supplied by reference TRBV5-1 and TRBJ2-7, is KAGVTQTPRYLIKTRGQQVTLSCSPISGHRSVSWYQQTPGQGLQFLFEYFSETQRNKGNFPGRFSGRQFSNSRSEMNVSTLELGDSALYLCASATVPGSYEQYFGPGTRLTVT.

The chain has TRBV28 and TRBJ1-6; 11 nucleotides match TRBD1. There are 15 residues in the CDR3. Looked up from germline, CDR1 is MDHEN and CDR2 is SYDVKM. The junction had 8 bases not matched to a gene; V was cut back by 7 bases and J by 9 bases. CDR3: CASTLGGQGGSPLHF. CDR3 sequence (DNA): TGTGCCAGCACCTTAGGGGGACAGGGGGGTTCACCCCTCCACTTT.

CDR3 sequence reads: CSVEEGRGTEAFF. In DNA, the CDR3 is TGCAGCGTTGAGGAGGGGCGAGGGACTGAAGCTTTCTTT. The J gene is TRBJ1-1, the V gene TRBV29-1; D is possibly TRBD1 (5 bases). Trimming stripped 3 bases from V and 5 bases from J, with 13 bases between. Germline V gene data show CDR1 as SQVTM and CDR2 as ANQGSEA. The CDR3 length is 13 residues.

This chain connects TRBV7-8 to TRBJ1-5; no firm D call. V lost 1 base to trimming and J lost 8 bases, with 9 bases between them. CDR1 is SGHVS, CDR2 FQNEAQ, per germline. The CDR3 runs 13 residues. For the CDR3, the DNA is TGTGCCAGCAGCTTAGGTCCCCCGGAGCCCCAGCATTTT. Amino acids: CASSLGPPEPQHF.

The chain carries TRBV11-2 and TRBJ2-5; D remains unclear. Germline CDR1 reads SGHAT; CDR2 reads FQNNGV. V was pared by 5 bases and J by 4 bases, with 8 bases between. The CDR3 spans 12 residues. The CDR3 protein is CASSPSGETQYF. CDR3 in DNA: TGTGCCAGCAGCCCCTCCGGAGAGACCCAGTACTTC.